This T cell receptor beta chain came from a study of beta chain features in type 1 diabetes. The CDR3 is 16 amino acids. V lost 3 bases and J 0 bases, leaving 12 bases between the germline ends. Germline CDR1 LNHDA, CDR2 SQIVND (reference sequence). The sequenced template was cDNA made from the entire isolated RNA. Generated by immunoSEQ multiplex PCR, the TCRdb table keeps only in-frame clones and is missing some. Among 35,000 to 50,000 clones listed, roughly 45% were seen once. The sample taken for sequencing was stem cell memory CD4+ T cells from blood. The rearrangement uses TRBV19 and TRBJ2-4; D gene uncertain. This TCR was recovered from a woman aged 25-40 years in good health. The CDR3 nucleotides read TGTGCCAGTAGTATGGCACAGATTATAGCCAAAAACATTCAGTACTTC. As protein: CASSMAQIIAKNIQYF.